This is a list of T cell receptor beta chains from one sample in a study of T cells in Graves' hyperthyroidism and ophthalmopathy. TCRdb fed the multiplex PCR reads into MiXCR, producing one record per CDR3 protein. The sample has over 350,000 distinct CDR3 sequences; under 20% are singletons. Material: blood. The receptors derive from a man aged 18 to 35 with Graves' ophthalmopathy. Both conserved end residues are part of each CDR3. D genes are given only for firm matches. Clone size appears in some rows only: once, few, many, or a class for an expanded clone.

>TRBD1|many|TRBJ1-1|TRBV6-1
CASSRTGEDTEAFF
TGTGCCAGCAGTCGGACAGGAGAGGACACTGAAGCTTTCTTT
>.|.|TRBJ2-2|TRBV9
CASSVDSSNTGELFF
TGTGCCAGCAGCGTAGATTCTTCGAACACCGGGGAGCTGTTTTTT
>.|.|TRBJ1-4|TRBV20-1
CSARDGAGGREYEKLFF
TGCAGTGCTAGAGATGGGGCGGGAGGCAGGGAATATGAAAAACTGTTTTTT
>.|many|TRBJ1-1|TRBV6-1
CASSDRESTEAFF
TGTGCCAGCAGTGACAGGGAGTCCACTGAAGCTTTCTTT
>TRBD2|.|TRBJ2-3|TRBV7-9
CASSSWRAFGTSMTDTQYF
TGTGCCAGCAGCTCGTGGAGGGCCTTCGGGACTAGTATGACAGATACGCAGTATTTT
>TRBD1|many|TRBJ1-5|TRBV11-2
CASSLGGTGGYQPQHF
TGTGCCAGCAGCTTAGGGGGGACAGGGGGCTATCAGCCCCAGCATTTT
>.|many|TRBJ1-6|TRBV5-1
CASSYGGGSPLHF
TGCGCCAGCAGCTACGGGGGCGGGTCACCCCTCCACTTT
>TRBD1|many|TRBJ2-7|TRBV6-1
CASDRGMTDEQYF
TGTGCCAGCGACAGGGGAATGACGGACGAGCAGTACTTC
>TRBD1|many|TRBJ1-4|TRBV10-3
CAISSDRFNEKLFF
TGTGCCATCAGTTCGGACAGGTTTAATGAAAAACTGTTTTTT
>.|many|TRBJ2-2|TRBV27
CASSFGTGELFF
TGTGCCAGCAGCTTTGGCACCGGGGAGCTGTTTTTT
>.|.|TRBJ2-2|TRBV7-6
CASSLAGGKADTGELFF
TGTGCCAGCAGCTTAGCCGGGGGTAAGGCCGACACCGGGGAGCTGTTTTTT
>.|many|TRBJ1-1|TRBV18
CASSPGLGEAFF
TGTGCCAGCTCACCGGGTCTCGGGGAAGCTTTCTTT
>.|many|TRBJ2-7|TRBV5-1
CASSLTDTSSAGEQYF
TGCGCCAGCAGCTTGACTGATACTAGTTCTGCGGGGGAGCAGTACTTC
>.|few|TRBJ2-7|TRBV20-1
CSARGWGSPYEQYF
TGCAGTGCTAGAGGGTGGGGGTCCCCCTACGAGCAGTACTTC
>TRBD1|many|TRBJ1-2|TRBV5-1
CASSRPGQEDYGYTF
TGCGCCAGCAGCCGACCTGGACAGGAAGACTATGGCTACACCTTC
>TRBD1|.|TRBJ1-5|TRBV20-1
CSASALQGGKQPQHF
TGCAGTGCTTCCGCCTTACAGGGGGGGAAACAGCCCCAGCATTTT
>.|.|TRBJ1-5|TRBV19
CASSIPGRRNQPQHF
TGTGCCAGTAGTATTCCCGGTAGAAGAAATCAGCCCCAGCATTTT
>.|.|TRBJ2-1|TRBV3-1
CASSQGGASFF
TGTGCCAGCAGCCAAGGCGGGGCGTCGTTCTTC
>.|many|TRBJ2-2|TRBV20-1
CSAPAPGELFF
TGCAGTGCCCCAGCGCCCGGGGAGCTGTTTTTT
>TRBD1|many|TRBJ1-5|TRBV2
CASSYGQGGYSNQPQHF
TGTGCCAGCAGTTACGGACAGGGGGGGTATAGCAATCAGCCCCAGCATTTT
>TRBD2|many|TRBJ2-1|TRBV12-3/TRBV12-4
CASTSLLAGGRHYNEQFF
TGTGCCAGCACCTCCTTACTAGCGGGGGGCCGCCACTACAATGAGCAGTTCTTC
>.|many|TRBJ1-5|TRBV6-5
CASSPRPAGTDQPQHF
TGTGCCAGCAGTCCTCGTCCAGCCGGGACCGATCAGCCCCAGCATTTT
>TRBD1|many|TRBJ1-2|TRBV6-1
CASTGQGDYGYTF
TGTGCCAGCACGGGACAGGGAGACTATGGCTACACCTTC
>.|many|TRBJ2-7|TRBV5-8
CASSFGPHGEQYF
TGTGCCAGCAGCTTTGGGCCCCATGGAGAGCAGTACTTC
>TRBD1|many|TRBJ2-7|TRBV28
CASIPGTGGSYEQYF
TGTGCCAGCATCCCCGGGACAGGGGGCTCCTACGAGCAGTACTTC
>.|.|TRBJ2-7|TRBV12-3/TRBV12-4
CASSFGSEQYF
TGTGCCAGCAGTTTTGGATCCGAGCAGTACTTC
>TRBD2|few|TRBJ2-5|TRBV19
CASSIDPAGAMGTQYF
TGTGCCAGTAGTATAGATCCAGCGGGGGCCATGGGGACCCAGTACTTC
>.|.|TRBJ2-5|TRBV29-1
CSVVGEVETQYF
TGCAGCGTTGTGGGGGAGGTGGAGACCCAGTACTTC
>.|many|TRBJ1-1|TRBV5-1
CASRFGTADEAFF
TGCGCCAGCAGGTTCGGTACGGCGGATGAAGCTTTCTTT
>.|few|TRBJ1-2|TRBV13
CASSSREGGHSNYGYTF
TGTGCCAGCAGCTCGAGGGAGGGGGGACACTCTAACTATGGCTACACCTTC
>.|.|TRBJ1-1|TRBV7-8
CASNGDGLTEAFF
TGTGCCAGCAACGGGGACGGGCTCACTGAAGCTTTCTTT
>TRBD1|.|TRBJ1-3|TRBV28
CASSSNRGAGNTIYF
TGTGCCAGCAGTTCTAACAGGGGAGCGGGAAACACCATATATTTT
>.|many|TRBJ1-2|TRBV3-1
CASSQDEVNYGYTF
TGTGCCAGCAGCCAAGATGAAGTTAACTATGGCTACACCTTC
>.|.|TRBJ1-1|TRBV7-9
CASSFPREVSMNTEAFF
TGTGCCAGCAGCTTTCCCCGGGAGGTGTCCATGAACACTGAAGCTTTCTTT
>.|many|TRBJ2-7|TRBV3-1
CASSQASSYEQYF
TGTGCCAGCAGCCAAGCATCCTCCTACGAGCAGTACTTC
>TRBD1|many|TRBJ1-4|TRBV3-1
CASSQEPDRVDEKLFF
TGTGCCAGCAGCCAAGAGCCCGACAGGGTGGATGAAAAACTGTTTTTT
>.|.|TRBJ2-4|TRBV25-1
CASSSDVFIQYF
TGTGCCAGCAGTAGCGACGTCTTCATTCAGTACTTC
>TRBD2|once|TRBJ2-3|TRBV7-3
CASSETGTSGGESTDTQYF
TGTGCCAGCAGCGAAACCGGGACTAGCGGGGGGGAGAGCACAGATACGCAGTATTTT
>.|.|TRBJ2-5|TRBV5-1
CASKETPQETQYF
TGCGCCAGCAAGGAAACACCCCAAGAGACCCAGTACTTC
>.|.|TRBJ1-2|TRBV6-1
CASSTLGQAPNYGYTF
TGTGCCAGCAGTACCCTAGGTCAGGCGCCCAACTATGGCTACACCTTC
>.|.|TRBJ2-7|TRBV5-6
CASSQAVSYEQYF
TGTGCCAGCAGCCAGGCAGTGTCCTACGAGCAGTACTTC
>TRBD2|few|TRBJ2-2|TRBV9
CASSAMGLAITGELFF
TGTGCCAGCAGCGCCATGGGACTAGCGATAACCGGGGAGCTGTTTTTT
>.|many|TRBJ1-1|TRBV11-1
CASSGVRDGNTEAFF
TGTGCCAGCAGCGGGGTCAGGGACGGGAACACTGAAGCTTTCTTT
>TRBD1|.|TRBJ2-7|TRBV20-1
CSAVPTRDRSSYEQYF
TGCAGTGCTGTACCTACCCGGGACAGGAGCTCCTACGAGCAGTACTTC
>.|.|TRBJ1-1|TRBV29-1
CSVDPTGFPTAFF
TGCAGCGTTGACCCTACAGGGTTTCCCACTGCGTTCTTT
>.|many|TRBJ1-1|TRBV12-3/TRBV12-4
CASSPKFVLEGPPGTEAFF
TGTGCCAGCAGTCCCAAGTTTGTTTTGGAGGGCCCTCCGGGGACTGAAGCTTTCTTT
>TRBD2|.|TRBJ2-1|TRBV12-3/TRBV12-4
CASTTSGGVKGLNEQFF
TGTGCCAGCACCACGAGCGGGGGGGTGAAGGGGCTCAATGAGCAGTTCTTC
>TRBD1|few|TRBJ1-6|TRBV9
CASSDSGQYSPLHF
TGTGCCAGCAGCGATTCGGGACAGTACTCACCCCTCCACTTT
>.|few|TRBJ2-5|TRBV25-1
CASSELTGGAETQYF
TGTGCCAGCAGTGAATTAACAGGGGGGGCGGAGACCCAGTACTTC
>TRBD2|.|TRBJ2-1|TRBV7-9
CASSESGRGVEEQFF
TGTGCCAGCAGCGAGAGCGGGAGGGGGGTGGAGGAGCAGTTCTTC
>.|.|TRBJ2-4|TRBV10-3
CAIRDHRKNIQYF
TGTGCCATCAGGGACCACCGCAAAAACATTCAGTACTTC
>.|.|TRBJ2-5|TRBV5-6
CASSLLGTHDLETQYF
TGTGCCAGCAGCTTGCTCGGGACCCATGACCTGGAGACCCAGTACTTC
>TRBD2|.|TRBJ2-1|TRBV15
CATSSTTSGGRGEQFF
TGTGCCACCAGCAGTACGACTAGCGGGGGGCGGGGTGAGCAGTTCTTC